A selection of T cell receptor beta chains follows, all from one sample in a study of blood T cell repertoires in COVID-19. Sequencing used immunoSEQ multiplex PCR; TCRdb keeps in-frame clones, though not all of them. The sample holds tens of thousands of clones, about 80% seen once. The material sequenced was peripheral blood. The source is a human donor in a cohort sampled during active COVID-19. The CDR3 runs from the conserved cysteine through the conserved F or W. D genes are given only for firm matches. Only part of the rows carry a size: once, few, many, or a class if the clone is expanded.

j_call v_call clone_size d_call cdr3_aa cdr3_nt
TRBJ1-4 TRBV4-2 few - CASRDSEKLFF TGTGCCAGCCGGGACTCCGAAAAACTGTTTTTT
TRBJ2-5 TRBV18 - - CASSPGLGETQYF TGTGCCAGCTCGCCGGGTCTTGGGGAGACCCAGTACTTC
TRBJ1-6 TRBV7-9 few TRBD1 CASSPGTGLGDSPLHF TGTGCCAGCAGCCCCGGGACAGGGCTCGGCGATTCACCCCTCCACTTT
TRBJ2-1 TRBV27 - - CASSLLRQGSNPAPHEQFF TGTGCCAGCAGTTTATTGAGGCAGGGGAGTAACCCTGCCCCCCATGAGCAGTTCTTC
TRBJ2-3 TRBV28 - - CASSSTRSQYF TGTGCCAGCAGTTCTACGCGGTCGCAGTATTTT
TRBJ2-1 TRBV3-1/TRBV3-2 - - CASSLGSGGSYNEQFF TGTGCCAGCAGCCTGGGTTCCGGGGGTTCCTACAATGAGCAGTTCTTC
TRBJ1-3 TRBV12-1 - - CLQIGFSGNTIYF TGTCTTCAAATCGGTTTCTCTGGAAACACCATATATTTT
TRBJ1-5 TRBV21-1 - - CASSGRTGPFNQPQHF TGTGCCAGCAGCGGTAGGACAGGACCGTTCAATCAGCCCCAGCATTTT
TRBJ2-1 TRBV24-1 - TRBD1 CATSKGTGGYNEQFF TGTGCCACCAGTAAAGGGACAGGGGGCTACAATGAGCAGTTCTTC
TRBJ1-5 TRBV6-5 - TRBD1 CASIRDRGNQPQHF TGTGCCAGCATACGCGACAGGGGCAATCAGCCCCAGCATTTT
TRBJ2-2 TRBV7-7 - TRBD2 CASSPRGGANTGELFF TGTGCCAGCAGCCCCCGGGGGGGGGCGAACACCGGGGAGCTGTTTTTT
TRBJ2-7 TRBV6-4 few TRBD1 CASSPGTDRYEQYF TGTGCCAGCAGCCCCGGGACAGACCGATACGAGCAGTACTTC
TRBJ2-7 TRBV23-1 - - CASSRYPRSSEQYF TGCGCCAGCAGTCGCTACCCGCGGTCCTCCGAGCAGTACTTC
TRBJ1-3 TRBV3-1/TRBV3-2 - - CASSPSKESGNTIYF TGTGCCAGCAGCCCCTCCAAGGAGTCTGGAAACACCATATATTTT
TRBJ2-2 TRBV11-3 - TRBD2 CASSQVRGAVGELFF TGTGCCAGCAGCCAGGTGCGGGGGGCAGTCGGGGAGCTGTTTTTT
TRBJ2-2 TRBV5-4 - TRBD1 CASSLGQGWTGELFF TGTGCCAGCAGCTTGGGACAGGGTTGGACCGGGGAGCTGTTTTTT
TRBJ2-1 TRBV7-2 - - CASSLNRGLNEQFF TGTGCCAGCAGCCTTAACCGGGGGTTGAATGAGCAGTTCTTC
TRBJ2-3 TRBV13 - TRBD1 CASSTLGQGTDTQYF TGTGCCAGCAGCACACTAGGACAGGGAACAGATACGCAGTATTTT
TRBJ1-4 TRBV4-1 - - CASSQDRSTLAPNNEKLFF TGCGCCAGCAGCCAAGATCGCTCGACTCTTGCACCGAATAATGAAAAACTGTTTTTT
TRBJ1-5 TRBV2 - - CASSERETNQPQHF TGTGCCAGCAGTGAACGGGAGACAAATCAGCCCCAGCATTTT
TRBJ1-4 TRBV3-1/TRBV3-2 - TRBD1 CASSQLTGLATNEKLFF TGTGCCAGCAGCCAATTGACAGGGCTAGCAACTAATGAAAAACTGTTTTTT
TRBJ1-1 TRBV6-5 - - CASSYQGNTEAFF TGTGCCAGCAGTTACCAGGGAAACACTGAAGCTTTCTTT
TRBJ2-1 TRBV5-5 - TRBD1 CASSYGQGVDNEQFF TGTGCCAGCAGCTACGGACAGGGGGTGGACAATGAGCAGTTCTTC
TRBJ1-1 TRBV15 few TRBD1 CATSRDRIGQGDTEAFF TGTGCCACCAGCAGAGATAGGATTGGACAGGGGGACACTGAAGCTTTCTTT
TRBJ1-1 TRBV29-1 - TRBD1 CSVRQGMNTEAFF TGCAGCGTTAGACAGGGAATGAACACTGAAGCTTTCTTT
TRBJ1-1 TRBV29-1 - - CSVGEGMTTEAFF TGCAGCGTAGGGGAGGGGATGACCACTGAAGCTTTCTTT
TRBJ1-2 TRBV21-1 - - CASSKLTGKGYGYTF TGTGCCAGCAGCAAACTGACAGGGAAGGGCTATGGCTACACCTTC
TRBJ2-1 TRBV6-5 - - CASRTLPGYNEQFF TGTGCCAGCAGGACACTACCAGGGTACAATGAGCAGTTCTTC
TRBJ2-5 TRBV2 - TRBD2 CATSVAGDQETQYF TGTGCCACCTCGGTAGCGGGGGACCAAGAGACCCAGTACTTC
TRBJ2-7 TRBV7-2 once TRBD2 CASSLDSGGAEEQYF TGTGCCAGCAGCTTAGACAGCGGGGGGGCGGAGGAGCAGTACTTC
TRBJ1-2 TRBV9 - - CASSVGSGNYGYTF TGTGCCAGCAGCGTAGGGTCAGGGAACTATGGCTACACCTTC
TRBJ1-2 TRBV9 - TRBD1 CASSGPGPGGNYGYTF TGTGCCAGCAGCGGACCCGGTCCAGGGGGAAACTATGGCTACACCTTC
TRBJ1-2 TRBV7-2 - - CASRPGGQNYGYTF TGTGCCAGCAGACCTGGAGGGCAGAACTATGGCTACACCTTC
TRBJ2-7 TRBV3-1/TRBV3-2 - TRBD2 CASSSGLGSFSSYEQYF TGTGCCAGCAGCTCGGGACTAGGGTCGTTTAGCTCCTACGAGCAGTACTTC
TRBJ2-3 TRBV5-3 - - CARSFRYTF TGTGCCAGAAGTTTTAGATATACCTTT
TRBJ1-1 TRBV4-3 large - CASSHPNTEAFF TGCGCCAGCAGCCATCCAAACACTGAAGCTTTCTTT
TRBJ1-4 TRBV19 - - CASSISGTTLEKLFF TGTGCCAGTAGTATCTCCGGGACAACCTTAGAAAAACTGTTTTTT
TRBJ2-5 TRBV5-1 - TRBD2 CASNPLAGGKRETQYF TGCGCCAGCAACCCCCTAGCGGGGGGAAAAAGAGAGACCCAGTACTTC
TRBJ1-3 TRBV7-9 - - CASGPGAGGNTIYF TGTGCCAGCGGACCGGGAGCGGGAGGAAACACCATATATTTT
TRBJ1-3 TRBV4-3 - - CASSQDFSSGNTIYF TGCGCCAGCAGCCAAGATTTCAGTTCTGGAAACACCATATATTTT
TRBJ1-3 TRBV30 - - CAWNLGNTIYF TGTGCCTGGAATCTCGGAAACACCATATATTTT
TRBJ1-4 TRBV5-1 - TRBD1 CASSSGGSVPTNEKLFF TGCGCCAGCAGCTCAGGGGGGAGTGTTCCAACTAATGAAAAACTGTTTTTT
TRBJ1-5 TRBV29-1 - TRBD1 CSLWNPRDSRLYGDQPQHF TGCAGCCTTTGGAATCCCCGGGACAGCCGTTTATATGGGGATCAGCCCCAGCATTTT
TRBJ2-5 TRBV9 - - CASSVGPEETQYF TGTGCCAGCAGCGTAGGGCCGGAGGAGACCCAGTACTTC
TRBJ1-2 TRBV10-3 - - CAISDPGLTNYGYTF TGTGCCATCAGTGACCCCGGACTGACAAACTATGGCTACACCTTC
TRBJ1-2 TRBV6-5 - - CASSIEVPPGYTF TGTGCCAGCAGTATTGAGGTTCCGCCGGGCTACACCTTC
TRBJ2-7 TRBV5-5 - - CASSLGPSDEQYF TGTGCCAGCAGCTTGGGTCCGTCGGACGAGCAGTACTTC
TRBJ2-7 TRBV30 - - CAWKRGGGFNYEQYF TGTGCCTGGAAAAGGGGGGGTGGCTTTAACTACGAGCAGTACTTC
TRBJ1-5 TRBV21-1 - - CASSKGGQGPYSNQPQHF TGTGCCAGCAGCAAAGGGGGACAGGGACCTTATAGCAATCAGCCCCAGCATTTT
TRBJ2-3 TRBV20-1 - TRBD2 CSASRRGAETDTQYF TGCAGTGCTAGTCGGCGGGGGGCCGAAACAGATACGCAGTATTTT
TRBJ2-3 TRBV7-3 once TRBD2 CASSLGGTSGFTDTQYF TGTGCCAGCAGCTTAGGCGGGACTAGCGGATTCACAGATACGCAGTATTTT
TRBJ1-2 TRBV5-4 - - CASARQVDLYGYTF TGTGCCAGCGCTCGACAGGTCGACCTTTATGGCTACACCTTC
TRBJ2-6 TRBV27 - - CARFAGQAHSGANVLTF TGTGCCAGGTTCGCGGGGCAGGCCCACTCTGGGGCCAACGTCCTGACTTTC
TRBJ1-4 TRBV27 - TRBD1 CASSTRGPHEKLFF TGTGCCAGCAGTACCAGGGGGCCTCATGAAAAACTGTTTTTT
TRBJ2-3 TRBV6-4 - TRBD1 CASSLDRDDTQYF TGTGCCAGCAGTCTCGACAGGGACGATACGCAGTATTTT